The 14 T cell receptor beta chains in this list originate from one sample, sequenced in a study of graft-versus-host responses after intestinal transplantation. Some clones are missing from TCRdb's copy, which holds only in-frame ones; the method was immunoSEQ multiplex PCR. The sample has 80,000 to 95,000 clones; approximately 94% are singletons. No cognate antigen is known for these TCRs. Sequenced material: unstimulated CD8+ T cells sorted from spleen or lymph node cells, taken before intestinal transplant. These receptors all stem from a human donor who received an intestinal transplant.

V usage is TRBV9 and J usage is TRBJ1-1; tentative D call: TRBD1 (6 bases). This CDR3 comprises 15 residues. Per germline, CDR1 SGDLS and CDR2 YYNGEE. Trimming removed 2 bases at V and 2 bases at J, with 13 bases between. CDR3 sequence: CASSVSGALNTEAFF. CDR3 nucleotide sequence: TGTGCCAGCAGCGTCTCAGGGGCCCTAAACACTGAAGCTTTCTTT.

V and J are TRBV4-3 and TRBJ2-1; 7 bases fit TRBD2. Germline CDR1 is LGHNA and CDR2 is YSLEER. The CDR3 length is 16 residues. With 0 bases clipped from V and 4 bases from J, the junction kept 6 bases outside the gene matches. The CDR3 protein is CASSQDRGVVYNEQFF. CDR3 DNA sequence: TGCGCCAGCAGCCAAGATCGGGGGGTGGTATACAATGAGCAGTTCTTC.

This sequence joins TRBV4-3 and TRBJ2-7; no clear D. CDR3 length: 14 amino acids. CDR1 and CDR2 (germline): LGHNA, YSLEER. The V and J ends lost 0 bases and 2 bases respectively, with 8 bases between them. This chain's CDR3 is CASSQEIQTYEQYF. The CDR3 coding sequence is TGCGCCAGCAGCCAAGAGATTCAGACCTACGAGCAGTACTTC.

This clone has just one count. V is TRBV4-3 and J is TRBJ1-6, with 10 positions matching TRBD1. After removal of 0 bases from V and 10 bases from J, the junction contained 6 bases not matched to a gene. Germline V CDR1 and CDR2: LGHNA, YSLEER. CDR3 length: 16 residues. In DNA, the CDR3 is TGCGCCAGCAGCCAAGATCGGGGGACAGGGGCCTCACCCCTCCACTTT. Amino acid sequence: CASSQDRGTGASPLHF.

The CDR3 region has the DNA TGTGCCAGCAGCTTGCCCGGACTACCCGAGCAGTACTTC. Translated: CASSLPGLPEQYF. The chain employs TRBV5-6 and TRBJ2-7; D is perhaps TRBD2 (6 bases). Between the trimmed V and J ends, which lost 1 base and 6 bases, there was a span of 11 bases. The germline gives CDR1 SGHDT, CDR2 YYEEEE. This CDR3 spans 13 amino acids.

The genes are TRBV9 and TRBJ2-1; TRBD2 matches 9 bases. V dropped 4 bases and J dropped 2; count of bases not matched to a gene: 10. CDR3 length: 17 residues. The V gene's germline CDR1 is SGDLS and CDR2 YYNGEE. The CDR3 loop is CASSTQGTSQTYNEQFF. The CDR3 DNA sequence: TGTGCCAGCAGCACCCAGGGGACTAGCCAAACCTACAATGAGCAGTTCTTC.

In this sample, this clone turned up once. The chain combines TRBV5-8 with TRBJ2-1; 7 bases fit TRBD2. Trimming at V came to 6 bases and at J to 9 bases, leaving 15 bases not matched to a gene. Germline V gene sequence: CDR1 SGHTS, CDR2 YDEGEE. CDR3 length: 15 amino acids. CDR3 DNA sequence: TGTGCCAGCATCCAAGCGGGGAACGTTGTTAGTGAGCAGTTCTTC. Protein: CASIQAGNVVSEQFF.

V usage is TRBV2 and J usage is TRBJ1-5, with D hard to call. CDR1 is SNHLY, CDR2 FYNNEI, per germline. Deletions cut 1 base from V and 9 bases from J, with 25 bases between. This CDR3 is 18 amino acids long. The CDR3 spells CASSEGAVMESPGLPQHF. The DNA of the CDR3 is TGTGCCAGCAGTGAAGGTGCGGTGATGGAGAGCCCTGGTTTGCCCCAGCATTTT. The whole variable domain, remainder taken from reference TRBV2 and TRBJ1-5, is EPEVTQTPSHQVTQMGQEVILRCVPISNHLYFYWYRQILGQKVEFLVSFYNNEISEKSEIFDDQFSVERPDGSNFTLKIRSTKLEDSAMYFCASSEGAVMESPGLPQHFGDGTRLSIL.

The gene calls are TRBV19 and TRBJ1-2, with a tentative D call TRBD1 (5 bases). The CDR3 totals 12 residues. V shed 8 bases and J shed 7 bases, with 14 bases lying between them. The germline gives CDR1 LNHDA, CDR2 SQIVND (reference sequence). CDR3 loop: CASRAGVGGYTF. The CDR3 DNA reads TGTGCCAGTCGGGCGGGGGTGGGTGGCTACACCTTC.

This clone was detected only once. The chain employs TRBV5-1 and TRBJ2-2; TRBD2 is a possible D gene (6 bases). The CDR3 extends over 15 amino acids. V dropped 4 bases and J dropped 4 bases, with 14 bases sitting between them. CDR1 is SGHRS, CDR2 YFSETQ, per germline. This CDR3 reads CASSLRSGVTGELFF. CDR3 nucleotide sequence: TGCGCCAGCAGCCTGAGGTCGGGGGTCACCGGGGAGCTGTTTTTT.

The chain couples TRBV11-2 to TRBJ2-7; perhaps TRBD1 as D (6 bases). Trimming stripped 1 base from V and 4 bases from J, with 14 bases between. The CDR3 runs 15 residues. Looked up from germline, CDR1 is SGHAT and CDR2 is FQNNGV. CDR3 DNA: TGTGCCAGCAGCTTAGGGTTCAGGGGAGCTTACGAGCAGTACTTC. Translation gives CASSLGFRGAYEQYF.

This chain links TRBV4-1 with TRBJ2-3; D is unresolved. The V gene lost 10 bases and the J gene lost 0 bases, with 14 bases spanning the gap. The CDR3 extends over 14 amino acids. Germline values: CDR1 MGHRA, CDR2 YSYEKL. Here the CDR3 reads CATKEQISTDTQYF. As DNA, the CDR3 is TGCGCCACCAAGGAACAGATTAGCACAGATACGCAGTATTTT.

Points on this clone: The sample contains more than one DNA sequence encoding this CDR3. The CDR3 region is CAWRRQGAPEAFF. The CDR3 bases are TGTGCCTGGAGAAGACAGGGGGCCCCCGAAGCTTTCTTT. The chain joins TRBV30 to TRBJ1-1, with TRBD1 matching over 10 bases. CDR3 length: 13 residues. Germline V lookup: CDR1 GTSNPN, CDR2 SVGIG (reference sequence). V shed 3 bases and J 8 bases; nucleotides not matched to a gene: 6.

This clone has only one observation. V gene TRBV18 combines with J gene TRBJ2-1; the D gene is possibly TRBD1 (5 bases). CDR1 and CDR2 from the germline V gene are KGHSH and LQKENI. V gave up 4 bases and J gave up 5 bases, with 15 bases separating them. The CDR3 extends over 15 amino acids. CDR3 in amino acids: CASSQGVSSDNEQFF. Written as DNA, the CDR3 is TGTGCCAGCTCACAAGGGGTGTCCAGTGACAATGAGCAGTTCTTC.